Below are 3 T cell receptor beta chains sequenced from a single sample in a study of cytomegalovirus exposure and HLA in healthy donors. Primers: 60 Vbeta forward and 13 Jbeta reverse. TCRdb's table, derived via immunoSEQ multiplex PCR, lists solely in-frame clones and lacks some. The repertoire holds 120,000 or so clones, approximately 76% seen once, with 30% in the top ten. Sequencing input: PBMCs. The receptors originated from a man between 60 and 75 years old in good health and CMV-seropositive.

A few counts support this clone. The chain carries TRBV30 and TRBJ1-5; D is ambiguous. The V end was cut by 0 bases, the J end by 0 bases, with 9 bases between. The CDR3 covers 15 residues. CDR1 is GTSNPN, CDR2 SVGIG, per germline (reference sequence). The CDR3 DNA is TGTGCCTGGAGTGTGCATGGAGTTAGCAATCAGCCCCAGCATTTT. It translates to CAWSVHGVSNQPQHF.

The chain recombines TRBV11-2 with TRBJ1-4; the match to TRBD1 covers 7 bases. There are 17 residues in the CDR3. The germline V gene has CDR1 SGHAT and CDR2 FQNNGV. The trim removed 3 bases at V and 3 bases at J, leaving 10 bases unmatched. CDR3 residues: CASSFRATGWANEKLFF. In DNA form, the CDR3 reads TGTGCCAGCAGCTTTCGGGCGACAGGGTGGGCTAATGAAAAACTGTTTTTT.

CDR3 protein: CASSFTGTEAFF. The DNA of the CDR3 is TGCGCCAGCAGCTTTACGGGCACTGAAGCTTTCTTT. The chain employs TRBV5-1 and TRBJ1-1; D unclear. Trimming stripped 2 bases from V and 4 bases from J, with 6 bases between. Germline loops: CDR1 SGHRS, CDR2 YFSETQ. The CDR3 extends over 12 amino acids.